Given below is one T cell receptor beta chain in context. As yet, its antigen is unknown. Clones were sequenced by immunoSEQ multiplex PCR, and TCRdb holds only the in-frame ones, with some missing. The profile shows 150,000 to 200,000 clones, around 87% of them singletons. The data originate from a study of cytomegalovirus exposure and HLA in healthy donors. Findings of the study overall: Subsequent analysis found a tendency for first-cohort TCR clusters to co-occur within the approximately 130 validation repertoires. Testing in vitro showed a few CMV-associated chains specific for CMV antigens.

The CDR3 loop spans 13 amino acids. Germline V gene lookup returns CDR1 MNHNY and CDR2 SVGAGI (reference sequence). With 7 bases clipped from V and 7 bases from J, the junction kept 9 bases outside the gene matches. Sequencing input: PBMCs. The chain is built from TRBV6-6 and TRBJ1-2; 7 bases fit TRBD1. The origin of this receptor is a woman aged 25 to 39 in good health and CMV-seronegative. In nucleotides, the CDR3 is TGTGCCAGCACCAGACAGGGACTCGGTGGCTACACCTTC. Protein sequence: CASTRQGLGGYTF.